The source of this T cell receptor (beta chain) is a study of blood T cells in healthy people across ages. Findings and limits, study-wide: The study regarded diversity estimates from one million T cells as underestimates. PBMCs were not sorted, which prevented a conclusive comparison of naive versus antigen-experienced cells.

This CDR3 spans 17 amino acids. Germline trimming cut 1 base from V and 7 bases from J; bases unmatched to any gene: 11. This clonotype was counted between two and nine times. What it binds is not known. Then a second PCR, running roughly 6 to 12 cycles, was carried out with a sample-barcoded 5' primer and a J-beta primer mix. Each cDNA molecule was tagged by a template-switch adaptor that had 12 random nucleotides. MiXCR was run by TCRdb on the 5' RACE reads, yielding one entry per CDR3 protein. The sample comprises 650,000 to 1,000,000 distinct CDR3 sequences, around 34% of which are singletons, and approximately 12% rests with the top ten.

The receptor was derived from a man between 18 and 29 years old in good health. The chain carries TRBV12-3 or TRBV12-4 and TRBJ2-1, with 9 positions matching TRBD2. Sequencing was carried out using blood. This CDR3 is CASSLDFGGGVENEQFF. The CDR3 bases are TGTGCCAGCAGTTTAGATTTCGGCGGGGGGGTGGAAAATGAGCAGTTCTTC.